Given below is one T cell receptor beta chain in context. What it recognizes is unknown. Assay: immunoSEQ multiplex PCR; the TCRdb copy retains only in-frame clones and omits some. The sample records 40,000 to 60,000 clones, about four fifths being singletons. The rectum was sampled with one to two pinch biopsies at colonoscopy. Ulcerative colitis patients received no immunosuppressive medication before the diagnostic colonoscopy. The sample belongs to a study of pediatric ulcerative colitis. Whole-study findings and limits: A couple of rectal clonotypes were found only in ulcerative colitis patients, all of them.

The CDR3 runs 15 residues. The ends were cut back, 5 bases at V and 1 base at J, with 9 bases in the middle. CDR1 is SGHTA and CDR2 is FQGNSA in the germline V gene. The receptor was isolated from a girl aged 10 to 17 with moderate ulcerative colitis. This rearrangement joins TRBV7-2 to TRBJ2-6; TRBD1 might be the D (6 bases). The sequenced sample consisted of gut tissue. CDR3 in DNA: TGTGCCAGCAGCCGGCAGGGGTCTGGGGCCAACGTCCTGACTTTC. Protein product: CASSRQGSGANVLTF.